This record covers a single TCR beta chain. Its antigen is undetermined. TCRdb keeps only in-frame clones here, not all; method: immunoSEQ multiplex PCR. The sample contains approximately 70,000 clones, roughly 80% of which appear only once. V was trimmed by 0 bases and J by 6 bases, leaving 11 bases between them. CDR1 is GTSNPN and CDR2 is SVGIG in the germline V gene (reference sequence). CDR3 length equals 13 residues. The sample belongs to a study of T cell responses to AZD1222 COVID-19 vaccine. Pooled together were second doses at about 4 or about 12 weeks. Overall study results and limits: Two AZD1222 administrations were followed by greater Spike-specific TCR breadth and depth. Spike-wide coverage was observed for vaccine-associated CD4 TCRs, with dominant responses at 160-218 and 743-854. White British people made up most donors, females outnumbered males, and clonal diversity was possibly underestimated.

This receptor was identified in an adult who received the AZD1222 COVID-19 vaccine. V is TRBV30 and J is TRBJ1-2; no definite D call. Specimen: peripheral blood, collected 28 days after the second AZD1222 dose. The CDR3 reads CAWSVRERDGYTF. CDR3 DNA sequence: TGTGCCTGGAGTGTGAGGGAGCGGGATGGCTACACCTTC.